These T cell receptor beta chains were read from a single sample in a study of shared clonotypes between healthy human individuals. Using immunoSEQ multiplex PCR, the repertoire was profiled, and TCRdb retains in-frame clones only, with some absent. The table records roughly 2 million clones, approximately 96% of them present only once. Sample: naive CD4+ T cells sorted from blood. The receptors stem from a man aged 18 to 30 in good health. Each CDR3 is given with its conserved first and last residue. The order of the fields is CDR3 DNA, CDR3 protein, D gene, V gene, J gene, clone size, CDR3 length. The D gene is left open where the match is weak. Rows give clone size only sometimes, using once, few, many, or a class for an expanded clone.

TGCGCCAGCAGAACCGGGACCCACAAAGATACGCAGTATTTT	CASRTGTHKDTQYF	NA	TRBV5-1	TRBJ2-3	NA	14
TGCGCCAGCAGCTTGGCCACCGGGGCAGGTGGCACCGGGGAGCTGTTTTTT	CASSLATGAGGTGELFF	NA	TRBV5-1	TRBJ2-2	NA	17
TGTGCCAGCAGCGTGCTAGGGGACACAGAGACCCAGTACTTC	CASSVLGDTETQYF	NA	TRBV7-6	TRBJ2-5	NA	14
TGTGCCAGCAGGACTACAGGGGGCGCTCGGGGTAATGAAAAACTGTTTTTT	CASRTTGGARGNEKLFF	TRBD1	TRBV28	TRBJ1-4	NA	17
TGTGCCAGCAGTGGGTGGGGGTCCAGTCATTACGAGCAGTACTTC	CASSGWGSSHYEQYF	NA	TRBV28	TRBJ2-7	once	15
TGTGCCAGCAGTTTTCCAAAAGGGGGATCGGATACGCAGTATTTT	CASSFPKGGSDTQYF	NA	TRBV28	TRBJ2-3	NA	15
TGTGCCAGCAGCCACGCAACTAGCGGGGGGACAGATACGCAGTATTTT	CASSHATSGGTDTQYF	TRBD2	TRBV11-3	TRBJ2-3	NA	16
TGCGCCAGCAGCTCCGGACAGGGAGGTTATAATGAGCAGTTCTTC	CASSSGQGGYNEQFF	TRBD1	TRBV5-1	TRBJ2-1	NA	15
TGTGCCAGCAGTTACTCGTGGTCGTTCTCCTACAATGAGCAGTTCTTC	CASSYSWSFSYNEQFF	NA	TRBV6-5	TRBJ2-1	NA	16
TGTGCCAGCAGTGACAAGTCCAGGAATCAGCCCCAGCATTTT	CASSDKSRNQPQHF	NA	TRBV2	TRBJ1-5	NA	14
TGTGCCAGCAGCGTATTGGACATGAACACTGAAGCTTTCTTT	CASSVLDMNTEAFF	NA	TRBV9	TRBJ1-1	once	14
TGTGCCAGCTCACTAGCCGGGACAGGGGCAACTGGGGCCAACGTCCTGACTTTC	CASSLAGTGATGANVLTF	TRBD1	TRBV18	TRBJ2-6	once	18
TGTGCCAGCAGCCATTATGGCTACACCTTC	CASSHYGYTF	NA	TRBV11-2	TRBJ1-2	NA	10
TGTGCCAGCAGCTCCAAAGAGACCCAGTACTTC	CASSSKETQYF	NA	TRBV7-2	TRBJ2-5	NA	11
TGTGCCAGCAGTGGCCAAGGAGGTTGGGAGACCCAGTACTTC	CASSGQGGWETQYF	NA	TRBV27	TRBJ2-5	NA	14
TGCGCCAGCAAAGCGACAGGGGAGGCGAGTGGCTACACCTTC	CASKATGEASGYTF	TRBD1	TRBV5-1	TRBJ1-2	NA	14
TGTGCCAGCGGCCTTCGGGAGACCCAGTACTTC	CASGLRETQYF	NA	TRBV5-6	TRBJ2-5	NA	11
TGTGCCAGCAGCTTAGACGGGAATTCCCAAGAGACCCAGTACTTC	CASSLDGNSQETQYF	NA	TRBV11-3	TRBJ2-5	NA	15
TGCGCCAGCAGCCTTAACTTCTACGAGCAGTACTTC	CASSLNFYEQYF	NA	TRBV5-1	TRBJ2-7	NA	12
TGTGCCAGCGGCGGAAATGTTGCCTCGGGCGGGCAGTACTTC	CASGGNVASGGQYF	NA	TRBV27	TRBJ2-7	NA	14
TGTGCCAGCAGTGGAGTAGCCGAGCAGTTCTTC	CASSGVAEQFF	NA	TRBV2	TRBJ2-1	NA	11
TGTGCCAGCAGTCCCCCAGGGTCCTACGAGCAGTACTTC	CASSPPGSYEQYF	NA	TRBV6-6	TRBJ2-7	NA	13
TGTGCCAGCAGTTACGGAACAGGGGCAACTAATGAAAAACTGTTTTTT	CASSYGTGATNEKLFF	TRBD1	TRBV6-6	TRBJ1-4	NA	16
TGTGCCAGCAGTCCACTCGGGACAGATGAAAAACTGTTTTTT	CASSPLGTDEKLFF	TRBD1	TRBV28	TRBJ1-4	NA	14
TGTGCCCTGAGTGGGAGAGGGAATGAAAAACTGTTTTTT	CALSGRGNEKLFF	NA	TRBV30	TRBJ1-4	NA	13
TGTGCCAGCAGCTTAGATGGGAGCGGTTACGTCAATGAGCAGTTCTTC	CASSLDGSGYVNEQFF	NA	TRBV11-3	TRBJ2-1	NA	16
TGTGCCTGGAGTGTGGGCCAGGGATCCCCCTACGAGCAGTACTTC	CAWSVGQGSPYEQYF	NA	TRBV30	TRBJ2-7	NA	15
TGTGCCAGCAGATCCGGGACAGCGAACACCGGGGAGCTGTTTTTT	CASRSGTANTGELFF	TRBD1	TRBV6-5	TRBJ2-2	once	15
TGTGCCAGCAGTTTATCTGACAGGGGGTATAATTCACCCCTCCACTTT	CASSLSDRGYNSPLHF	TRBD1	TRBV28	TRBJ1-6	NA	16
TGTGCTAGCAGCTTCCAAATCAGCGGGGAGCTGTTTTTT	CASSFQISGELFF	NA	TRBV7-7	TRBJ2-2	NA	13
TGTGCCAGCAGCCTGACGGATCAAGAGACCCAGTACTTC	CASSLTDQETQYF	NA	TRBV28	TRBJ2-5	NA	13
TGTGCCAGCAGCCCGCGCCCTCCCCTCCTTATTTCTGAAGCTTTCTTT	CASSPRPPLLISEAFF	NA	TRBV11-2	TRBJ1-1	NA	16
TGTGCCAGCAGTTATCAGGAGAACACCGGGGAGCTGTTTTTT	CASSYQENTGELFF	NA	TRBV6-6	TRBJ2-2	NA	14
TGCGCCAGCAGCGCCTCAGGGCGTGGAGAAAAACTGTTTTTT	CASSASGRGEKLFF	NA	TRBV5-1	TRBJ1-4	NA	14
TGCGCCAGCAGCCAAGAAGCGTACAGCCGCGAGCAGTACTTC	CASSQEAYSREQYF	NA	TRBV4-3	TRBJ2-7	NA	14
TGCGCCAGCAGCTTACAGCGGGAGGGAAATGAGCAGTTCTTC	CASSLQREGNEQFF	TRBD2	TRBV5-1	TRBJ2-1	NA	14
TGCAGCGTTGTTAGCGGAATGAACACTGAAGCTTTCTTT	CSVVSGMNTEAFF	NA	TRBV29-1	TRBJ1-1	NA	13
TGTGCCAGCAGTGAGGGCAGGCTACTTACCTACGAGCAGTACTTC	CASSEGRLLTYEQYF	NA	TRBV2	TRBJ2-7	NA	15
TGTGCCACTCGGGGGCATGAGCAGTTCTTC	CATRGHEQFF	NA	TRBV6-1	TRBJ2-1	NA	10
TGTGCCAGCTCACCAATGGGACAGGGGAACACTGAAGCTTTCTTT	CASSPMGQGNTEAFF	TRBD1	TRBV18	TRBJ1-1	NA	15
TGTGCCAGCAGCTTTATAGCGGGGGGGCCCGTAGATACGCAGTATTTT	CASSFIAGGPVDTQYF	TRBD2	TRBV11-2	TRBJ2-3	NA	16
TGCGCCAGCAGCTCTCAATGGGGGTACAATGAGCAGTTCTTC	CASSSQWGYNEQFF	NA	TRBV5-1	TRBJ2-1	NA	14
TGTGCCAGCACCTTCCCCGGGGACGAGCAGTACTTC	CASTFPGDEQYF	NA	TRBV28	TRBJ2-7	NA	12
TGTGCCAGCAGCTTGAGTTCGAGGAGGGAGACCCAGTACTTC	CASSLSSRRETQYF	NA	TRBV5-4	TRBJ2-5	NA	14
TGTGCCTGGAGTGGCCCTCCCTACGAGCAGTACTTC	CAWSGPPYEQYF	NA	TRBV30	TRBJ2-7	NA	12
TGTGCCAGCAGTTTATCCCCGACAGGGGACTATGGCTACACCTTC	CASSLSPTGDYGYTF	TRBD1	TRBV27	TRBJ1-2	NA	15
TGCAGCGTTTTCATTCAGGGGTATGGCTACACCTTC	CSVFIQGYGYTF	NA	TRBV29-1	TRBJ1-2	NA	12
TGTGCCAGCAGCTTATTAGGGACAGGTGGCTATGGCTACACCTTC	CASSLLGTGGYGYTF	TRBD1	TRBV7-2	TRBJ1-2	NA	15
TGTGCCAGCACCCGGGGCCGATCACCCCTCCACTTT	CASTRGRSPLHF	NA	TRBV28	TRBJ1-6	few	12